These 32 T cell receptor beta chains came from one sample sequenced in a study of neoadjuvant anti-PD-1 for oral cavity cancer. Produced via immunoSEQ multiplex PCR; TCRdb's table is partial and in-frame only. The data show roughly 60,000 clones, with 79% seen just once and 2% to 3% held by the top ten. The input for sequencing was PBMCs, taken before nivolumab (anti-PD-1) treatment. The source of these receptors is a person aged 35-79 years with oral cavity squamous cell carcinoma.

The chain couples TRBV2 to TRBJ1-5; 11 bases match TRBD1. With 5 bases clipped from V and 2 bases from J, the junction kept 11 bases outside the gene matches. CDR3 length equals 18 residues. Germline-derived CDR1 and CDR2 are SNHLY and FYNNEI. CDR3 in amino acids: CASSSGTGGRFGNQPQHF. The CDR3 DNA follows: TGTGCCAGCAGTTCCGGGACAGGGGGACGATTTGGCAATCAGCCCCAGCATTTT.

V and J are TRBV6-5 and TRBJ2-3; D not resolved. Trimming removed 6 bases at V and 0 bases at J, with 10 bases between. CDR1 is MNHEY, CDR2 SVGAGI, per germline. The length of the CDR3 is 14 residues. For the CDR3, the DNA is TGTGCCAGCAGCCCATCCGGAAGCACAGATACGCAGTATTTT. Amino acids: CASSPSGSTDTQYF.

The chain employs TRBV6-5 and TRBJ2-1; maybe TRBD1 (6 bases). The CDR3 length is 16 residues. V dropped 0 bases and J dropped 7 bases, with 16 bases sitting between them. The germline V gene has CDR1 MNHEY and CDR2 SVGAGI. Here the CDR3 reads CASSYSYAGVRNEQFF. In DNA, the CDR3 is TGTGCCAGCAGTTACTCATATGCAGGGGTACGGAATGAGCAGTTCTTC.

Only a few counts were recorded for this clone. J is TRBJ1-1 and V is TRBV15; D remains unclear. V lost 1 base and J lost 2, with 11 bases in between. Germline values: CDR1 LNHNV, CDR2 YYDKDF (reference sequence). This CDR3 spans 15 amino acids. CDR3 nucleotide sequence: TGTGCCACCAGCAGAGCGGCAGACCGAAACACTGAAGCTTTCTTT. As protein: CATSRAADRNTEAFF. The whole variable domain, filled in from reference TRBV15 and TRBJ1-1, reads DAMVIQNPRYQVTQFGKPVTLSCSQTLNHNVMYWYQQKSSQAPKLLFHYYDKDFNNEADTPDNFQSRRPNTSFCFLDIRSPGLGDTAMYLCATSRAADRNTEAFFGQGTRLTVV.

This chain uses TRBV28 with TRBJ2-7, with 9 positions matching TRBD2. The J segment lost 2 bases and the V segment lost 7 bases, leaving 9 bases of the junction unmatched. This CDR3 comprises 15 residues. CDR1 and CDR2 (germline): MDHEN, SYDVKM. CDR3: CASNTLAGRAYEQYF. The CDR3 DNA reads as TGTGCCAGCAACACTCTAGCGGGAAGGGCCTACGAGCAGTACTTC.

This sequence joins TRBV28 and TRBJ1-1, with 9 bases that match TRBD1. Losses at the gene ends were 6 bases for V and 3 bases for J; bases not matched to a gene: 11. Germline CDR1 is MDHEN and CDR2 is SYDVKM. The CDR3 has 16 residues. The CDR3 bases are TGTGCCAGCAGAATTACAGGGGGCGCCGGGGACACTGAAGCTTTCTTT. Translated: CASRITGGAGDTEAFF.

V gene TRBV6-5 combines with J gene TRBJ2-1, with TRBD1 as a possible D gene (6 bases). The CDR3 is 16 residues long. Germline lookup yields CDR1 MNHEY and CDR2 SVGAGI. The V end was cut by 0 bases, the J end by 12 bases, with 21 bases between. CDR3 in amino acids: CASSYSRDTIFKRQFF. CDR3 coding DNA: TGTGCCAGCAGTTACTCGAGGGACACGATCTTCAAGAGGCAGTTCTTC.

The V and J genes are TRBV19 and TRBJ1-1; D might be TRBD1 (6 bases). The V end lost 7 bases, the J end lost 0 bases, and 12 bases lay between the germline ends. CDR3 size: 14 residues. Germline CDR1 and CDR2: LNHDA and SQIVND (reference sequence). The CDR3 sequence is CASTPGQMNTEAFF. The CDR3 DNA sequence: TGTGCCAGTACCCCGGGACAAATGAACACTGAAGCTTTCTTT.

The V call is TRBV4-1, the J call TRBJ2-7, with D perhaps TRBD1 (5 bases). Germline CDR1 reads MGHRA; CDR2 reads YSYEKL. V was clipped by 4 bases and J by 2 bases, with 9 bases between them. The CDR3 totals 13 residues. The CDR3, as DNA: TGCGCCAGCAGCCTCCACAGGACCTACGAGCAGTACTTC. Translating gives CASSLHRTYEQYF.

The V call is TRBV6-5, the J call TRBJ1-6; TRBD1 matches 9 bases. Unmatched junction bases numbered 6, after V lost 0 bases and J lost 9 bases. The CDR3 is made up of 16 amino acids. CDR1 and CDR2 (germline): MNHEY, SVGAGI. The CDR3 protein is CASSYSLTGGISPLHF. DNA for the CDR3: TGTGCCAGCAGTTACTCCTTGACAGGGGGGATTTCACCCCTCCACTTT.

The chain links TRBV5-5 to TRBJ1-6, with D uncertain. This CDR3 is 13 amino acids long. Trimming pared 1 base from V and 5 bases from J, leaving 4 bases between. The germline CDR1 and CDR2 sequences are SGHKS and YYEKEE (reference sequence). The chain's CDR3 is CASSLKDNSPLHF. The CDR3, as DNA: TGTGCCAGCAGCTTGAAGGATAATTCACCCCTCCACTTT.

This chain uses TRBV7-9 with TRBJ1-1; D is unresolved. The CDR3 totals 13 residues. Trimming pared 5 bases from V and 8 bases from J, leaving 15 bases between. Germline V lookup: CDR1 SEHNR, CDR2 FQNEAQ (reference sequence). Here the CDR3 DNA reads TGTGCCAGCAGCCCTCCAGCTGGTACCGAAGCTTTCTTT. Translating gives CASSPPAGTEAFF.

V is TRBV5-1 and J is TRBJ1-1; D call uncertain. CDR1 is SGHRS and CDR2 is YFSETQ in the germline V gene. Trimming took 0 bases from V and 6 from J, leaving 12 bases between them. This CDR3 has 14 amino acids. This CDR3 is CASSLGHPGAEAFF. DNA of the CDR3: TGCGCCAGCAGCTTGGGCCACCCCGGGGCTGAAGCTTTCTTT.

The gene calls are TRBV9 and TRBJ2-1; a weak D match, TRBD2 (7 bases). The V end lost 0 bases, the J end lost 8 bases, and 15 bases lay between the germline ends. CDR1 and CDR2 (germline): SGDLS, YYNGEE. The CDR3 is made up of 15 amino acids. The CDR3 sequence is CASSVAGGPRDEQFF. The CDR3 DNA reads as TGTGCCAGCAGCGTAGCGGGGGGCCCTAGGGATGAGCAGTTCTTC.

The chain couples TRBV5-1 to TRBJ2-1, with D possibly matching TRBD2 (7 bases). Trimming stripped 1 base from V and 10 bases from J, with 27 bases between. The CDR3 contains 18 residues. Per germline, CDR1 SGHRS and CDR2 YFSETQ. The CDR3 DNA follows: TGCGCCAGCAGCTTGAGGTCCGGGACTACGTTAGGGGGTGGCGAGCAGTTCTTC. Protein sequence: CASSLRSGTTLGGGEQFF.

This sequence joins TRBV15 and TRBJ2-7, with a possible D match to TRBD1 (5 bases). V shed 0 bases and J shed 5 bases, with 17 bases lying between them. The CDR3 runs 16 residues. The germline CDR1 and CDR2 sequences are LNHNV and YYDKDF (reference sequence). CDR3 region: CATSRDNPRANDEQYF. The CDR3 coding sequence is TGTGCCACCAGCAGAGATAACCCCAGGGCTAACGACGAGCAGTACTTC.

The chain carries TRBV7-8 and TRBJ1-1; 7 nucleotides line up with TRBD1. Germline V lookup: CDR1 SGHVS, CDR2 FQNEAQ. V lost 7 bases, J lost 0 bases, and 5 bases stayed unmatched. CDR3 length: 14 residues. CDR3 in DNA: TGTGCCAGCACTTCAGACAGGGTGAACACTGAAGCTTTCTTT. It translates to CASTSDRVNTEAFF.

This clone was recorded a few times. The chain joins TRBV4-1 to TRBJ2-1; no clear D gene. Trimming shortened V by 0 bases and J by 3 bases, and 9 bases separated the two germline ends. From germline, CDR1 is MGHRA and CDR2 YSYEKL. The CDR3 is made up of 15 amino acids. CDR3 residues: CASSQEVGIYNEQFF. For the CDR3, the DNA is TGCGCCAGCAGCCAAGAAGTGGGAATCTACAATGAGCAGTTCTTC.

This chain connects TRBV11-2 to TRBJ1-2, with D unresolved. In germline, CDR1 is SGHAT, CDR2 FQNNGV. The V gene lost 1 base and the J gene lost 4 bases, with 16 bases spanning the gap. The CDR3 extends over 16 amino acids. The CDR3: CASSLVSGAAGYGYTF. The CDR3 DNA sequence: TGTGCCAGCAGCTTAGTATCCGGTGCGGCTGGCTATGGCTACACCTTC.

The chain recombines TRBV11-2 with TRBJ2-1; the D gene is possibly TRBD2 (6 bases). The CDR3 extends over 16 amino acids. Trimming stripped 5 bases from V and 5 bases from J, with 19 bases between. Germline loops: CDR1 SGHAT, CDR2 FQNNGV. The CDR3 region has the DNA TGTGCCAGCAGCCCCTTAGGGCGGGGCCCTAACAATGAGCAGTTCTTC. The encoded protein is CASSPLGRGPNNEQFF.

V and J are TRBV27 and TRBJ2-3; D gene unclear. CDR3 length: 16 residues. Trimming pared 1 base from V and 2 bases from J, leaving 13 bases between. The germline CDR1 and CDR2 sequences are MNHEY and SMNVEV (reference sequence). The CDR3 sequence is CASSLLAPPLTDTQYF. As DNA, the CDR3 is TGTGCCAGCAGTTTATTGGCTCCGCCTCTCACAGATACGCAGTATTTT.

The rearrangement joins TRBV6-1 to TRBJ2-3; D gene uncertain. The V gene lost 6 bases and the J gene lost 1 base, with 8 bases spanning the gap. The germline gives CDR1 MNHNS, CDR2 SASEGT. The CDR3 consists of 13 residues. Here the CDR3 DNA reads TGTGCCAGCAGAAGAAGCGGCACAGATACGCAGTATTTT. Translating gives CASRRSGTDTQYF.

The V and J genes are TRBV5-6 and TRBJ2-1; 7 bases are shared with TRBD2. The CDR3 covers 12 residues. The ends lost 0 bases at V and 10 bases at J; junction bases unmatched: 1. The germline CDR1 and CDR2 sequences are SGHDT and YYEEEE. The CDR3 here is CASSLAGGEQFF. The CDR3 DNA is TGTGCCAGCAGCTTGGCCGGGGGGGAGCAGTTCTTC.

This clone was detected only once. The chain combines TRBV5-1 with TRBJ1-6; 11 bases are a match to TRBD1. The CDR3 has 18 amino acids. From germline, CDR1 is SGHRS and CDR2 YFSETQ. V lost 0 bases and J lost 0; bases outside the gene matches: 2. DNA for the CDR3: TGCGCCAGCAGCTTGGGGACAGGGGGCAACTCCTATAATTCACCCCTCCACTTT. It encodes CASSLGTGGNSYNSPLHF.

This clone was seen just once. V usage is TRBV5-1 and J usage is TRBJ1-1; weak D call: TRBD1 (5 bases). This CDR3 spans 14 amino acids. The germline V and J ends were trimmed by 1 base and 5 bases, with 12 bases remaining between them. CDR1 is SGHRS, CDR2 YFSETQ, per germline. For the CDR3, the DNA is TGCGCCAGCAGCTTGAGTGGGGGAGGAACTGAAGCTTTCTTT. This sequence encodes CASSLSGGGTEAFF.

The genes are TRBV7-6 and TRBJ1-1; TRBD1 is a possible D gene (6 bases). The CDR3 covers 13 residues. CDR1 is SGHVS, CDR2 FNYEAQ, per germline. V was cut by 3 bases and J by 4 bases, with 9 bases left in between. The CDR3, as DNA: TGTGCCAGCAGCTTGGGGGGGGCCACTGAAGCTTTCTTT. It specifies CASSLGGATEAFF.

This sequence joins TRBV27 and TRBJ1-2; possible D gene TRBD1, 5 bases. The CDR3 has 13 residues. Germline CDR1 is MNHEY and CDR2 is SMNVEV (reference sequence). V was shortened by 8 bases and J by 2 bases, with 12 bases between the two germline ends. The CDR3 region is CASRFDRNYGYTF. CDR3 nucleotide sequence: TGTGCCAGCCGCTTTGACAGAAACTATGGCTACACCTTC.

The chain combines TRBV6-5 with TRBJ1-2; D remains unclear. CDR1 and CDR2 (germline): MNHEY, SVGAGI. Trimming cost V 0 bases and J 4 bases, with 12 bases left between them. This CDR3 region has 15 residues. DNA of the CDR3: TGTGCCAGCAGTTACTCGAGGAGGGTTGCCTATGGCTACACCTTC. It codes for CASSYSRRVAYGYTF.

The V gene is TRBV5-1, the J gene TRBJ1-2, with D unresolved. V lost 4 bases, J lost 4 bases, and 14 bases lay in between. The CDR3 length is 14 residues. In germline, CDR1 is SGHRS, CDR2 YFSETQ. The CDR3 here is CASSARTDAYGYTF. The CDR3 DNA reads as TGCGCCAGCAGCGCCCGGACCGACGCCTATGGCTACACCTTC.

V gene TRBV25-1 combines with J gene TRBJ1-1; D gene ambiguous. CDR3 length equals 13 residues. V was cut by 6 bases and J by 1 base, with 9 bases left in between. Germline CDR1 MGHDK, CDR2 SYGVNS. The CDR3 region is CASSAGSNTEAFF. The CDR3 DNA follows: TGTGCCAGCAGCGCGGGTTCGAACACTGAAGCTTTCTTT. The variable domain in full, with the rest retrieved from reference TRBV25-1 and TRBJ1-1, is EADIYQTPRYLVIGTGKKITLECSQTMGHDKMYWYQQDPGMELHLIHYSYGVNSTEKGDLSSESTVSRIRTEHFPLTLESARPSHTSQYLCASSAGSNTEAFFGQGTRLTVV.

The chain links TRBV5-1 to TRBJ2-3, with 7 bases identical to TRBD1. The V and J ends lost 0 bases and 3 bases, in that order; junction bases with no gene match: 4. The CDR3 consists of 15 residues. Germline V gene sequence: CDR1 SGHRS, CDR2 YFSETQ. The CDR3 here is CASSLGGGTTDTQYF. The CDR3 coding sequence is TGCGCCAGCAGCTTGGGAGGGGGCACAACAGATACGCAGTATTTT.

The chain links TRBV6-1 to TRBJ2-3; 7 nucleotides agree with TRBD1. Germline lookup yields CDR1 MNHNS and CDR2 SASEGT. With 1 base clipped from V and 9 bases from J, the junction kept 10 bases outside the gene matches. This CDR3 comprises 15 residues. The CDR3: CASSEGGGPAPTQYF. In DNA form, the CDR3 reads TGTGCCAGCAGTGAAGGAGGGGGCCCAGCCCCAACGCAGTATTTT.